The clone carrying this TCR beta chain was seen a few times. PBMCs numbering at least 6.5 million were isolated per sample. Alongside a J-beta primer mix, a sample-barcoded 5' primer served in a second PCR lasting 7 to 11 cycles. TCRdb processed the 5' RACE reads anew with MiXCR; each CDR3 protein has one entry. The table records over a million distinct CDR3 sequences, 35% to 55% of them present only once. The data stem from a study of blood T cells in healthy people across ages. CDR3 length: 14 residues. Germline values: CDR1 MNHEY, CDR2 SMNVEV (reference sequence). The sequencing input was blood. The clonotype originates from a woman aged 55-75 years in good health. V is TRBV27 and J is TRBJ2-5; D gene unclear. The J call is doubtful: the DNA matches TRBJ2-7 better. The CDR3 loop reads CASGLGGLRYEQYF. The CDR3 DNA follows: TGTGCCAGCGGGCTGGGTGGTCTCCGCTACGAGCAGTACTTC.